This is a list of T cell receptor beta chains from one sample in a study of cytomegalovirus exposure and HLA in healthy donors. Assay used: immunoSEQ multiplex PCR; TCRdb lists only in-frame clones, some missing. The table shows around 150,000 clones, with about two thirds occurring only once. The sample taken for sequencing was PBMCs. These TCRs come from a woman aged 40 to 49 in good health and CMV-seronegative. Each CDR3 is given with its conserved first and last residue. The D gene is left open where the match is weak. Size tells how often a clone was seen (once, few, many) or the class of an expanded clone, and some rows leave it out.

clone_size: .
j_call: TRBJ2-3
v_call: TRBV7-2
d_call: TRBD2
cdr3_aa: CASSLGSLAGGSTQYF
cdr3_nt: TGTGCCAGCAGCTTAGGTTCGCTAGCGGGGGGGAGTACGCAGTATTTT

clone_size: .
j_call: TRBJ1-2
v_call: TRBV18
d_call: TRBD1
cdr3_aa: CASSSTGTANYGYTF
cdr3_nt: TGTGCCAGCTCGTCCACCGGGACAGCTAACTATGGCTACACCTTC

clone_size: .
j_call: TRBJ2-5
v_call: TRBV25-1
d_call: TRBD1
cdr3_aa: CASSERTGGAETQYF
cdr3_nt: TGTGCCAGCAGTGAGAGGACAGGGGGGGCGGAGACCCAGTACTTC

clone_size: .
j_call: TRBJ2-5
v_call: TRBV5-1
d_call: .
cdr3_aa: CASSPSGQFETQYF
cdr3_nt: TGCGCCAGCAGCCCTTCAGGACAATTCGAGACCCAGTACTTC

clone_size: .
j_call: TRBJ1-1
v_call: TRBV7-9
d_call: .
cdr3_aa: CASSSPGGGNTEAFF
cdr3_nt: TGTGCCAGCAGCTCTCCGGGGGGGGGTAACACTGAAGCTTTCTTT

clone_size: .
j_call: TRBJ1-5
v_call: TRBV19
d_call: .
cdr3_aa: CASSIRDNNQPQHF
cdr3_nt: TGTGCCAGTAGTATCCGGGACAACAATCAGCCCCAGCATTTT

clone_size: .
j_call: TRBJ2-5
v_call: TRBV25-1
d_call: .
cdr3_aa: CASRTDSGGTQYF
cdr3_nt: TGTGCCAGCAGGACCGACAGTGGTGGGACCCAGTACTTC

clone_size: .
j_call: TRBJ2-1
v_call: TRBV7-3
d_call: TRBD1
cdr3_aa: CASSEQTGVGEQFF
cdr3_nt: TGTGCCAGCAGCGAACAAACAGGGGTAGGTGAGCAGTTCTTC

clone_size: few
j_call: TRBJ2-1
v_call: TRBV5-6
d_call: .
cdr3_aa: CASSYSSSEQFF
cdr3_nt: TGTGCCAGCAGCTACAGTTCGAGTGAGCAGTTCTTC

clone_size: few
j_call: TRBJ1-4
v_call: TRBV6-1
d_call: .
cdr3_aa: CASSPQNNEKLFF
cdr3_nt: TGTGCCAGCAGTCCTCAGAATAATGAAAAACTGTTTTTT

clone_size: .
j_call: TRBJ1-2
v_call: TRBV6-1
d_call: .
cdr3_aa: CASSEVGGAGGYTF
cdr3_nt: TGTGCCAGCAGTGAAGTTGGAGGGGCCGGTGGCTACACCTTC

clone_size: few
j_call: TRBJ1-1
v_call: TRBV5-1
d_call: TRBD1
cdr3_aa: CASSWTGKANTEAFF
cdr3_nt: TGCGCCAGCAGCTGGACAGGGAAGGCGAACACTGAAGCTTTCTTT

clone_size: .
j_call: TRBJ1-1
v_call: TRBV27
d_call: TRBD1
cdr3_aa: CASSLSTGRTEAFF
cdr3_nt: TGTGCCAGCAGTTTATCGACAGGGAGGACTGAAGCTTTCTTT

clone_size: .
j_call: TRBJ2-7
v_call: TRBV29-1
d_call: TRBD2
cdr3_aa: CSVRAGTSGLNSYEQYF
cdr3_nt: TGCAGCGTTAGGGCCGGGACTAGCGGCTTGAACTCCTACGAGCAGTACTTC

clone_size: .
j_call: TRBJ2-1
v_call: TRBV7-8
d_call: .
cdr3_aa: CASSLALFPGRRGNEQFF
cdr3_nt: TGTGCCAGCAGCTTAGCTCTTTTTCCGGGACGGCGGGGCAATGAGCAGTTCTTC

clone_size: .
j_call: TRBJ2-2
v_call: TRBV6-1
d_call: TRBD2
cdr3_aa: CASSERKKEAGGNMGELFF
cdr3_nt: TGTGCCAGCAGTGAAAGGAAGAAGGAGGCGGGGGGGAATATGGGGGAGCTGTTTTTT

clone_size: .
j_call: TRBJ2-1
v_call: TRBV5-4
d_call: TRBD2
cdr3_aa: CASSRATGTSTRDEQFF
cdr3_nt: TGTGCCAGCAGCCGGGCAACCGGGACTAGCACCAGGGATGAGCAGTTCTTC